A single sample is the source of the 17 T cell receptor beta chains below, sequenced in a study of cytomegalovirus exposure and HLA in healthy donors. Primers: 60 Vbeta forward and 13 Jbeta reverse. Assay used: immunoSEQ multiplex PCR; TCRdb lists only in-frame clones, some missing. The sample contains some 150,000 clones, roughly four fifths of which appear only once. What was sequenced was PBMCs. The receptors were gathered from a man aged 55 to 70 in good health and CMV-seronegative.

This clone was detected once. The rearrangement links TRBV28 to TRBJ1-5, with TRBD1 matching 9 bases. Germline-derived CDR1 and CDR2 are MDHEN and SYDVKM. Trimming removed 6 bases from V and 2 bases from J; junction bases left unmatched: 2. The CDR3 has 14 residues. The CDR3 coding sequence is TGTGCCAGCAGGCGACAGGGGGGCAATCAGCCCCAGCATTTT. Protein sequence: CASRRQGGNQPQHF.

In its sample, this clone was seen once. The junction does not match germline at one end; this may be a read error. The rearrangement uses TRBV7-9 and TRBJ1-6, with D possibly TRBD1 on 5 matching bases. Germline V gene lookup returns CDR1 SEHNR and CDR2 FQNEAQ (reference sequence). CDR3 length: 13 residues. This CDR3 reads CSSSLRTNSPLHF. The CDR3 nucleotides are TGTTCCAGCAGCTTACGGACAAATTCACCCCTCCACTTT.

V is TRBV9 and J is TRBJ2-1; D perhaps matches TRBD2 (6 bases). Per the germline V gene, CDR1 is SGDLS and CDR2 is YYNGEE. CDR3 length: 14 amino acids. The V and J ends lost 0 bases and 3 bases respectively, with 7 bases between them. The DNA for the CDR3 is TGTGCCAGCAGCGTAGGCGGGAACTACAATGAGCAGTTCTTC. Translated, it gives CASSVGGNYNEQFF. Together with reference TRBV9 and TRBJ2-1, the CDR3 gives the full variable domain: DSGVTQTPKHLITATGQRVTLRCSPRSGDLSVYWYQQSLDQGLQFLIQYYNGEERAKGNILERFSAQQFPDLHSELNLSSLELGDSALYFCASSVGGNYNEQFFGPGTRLTVL.

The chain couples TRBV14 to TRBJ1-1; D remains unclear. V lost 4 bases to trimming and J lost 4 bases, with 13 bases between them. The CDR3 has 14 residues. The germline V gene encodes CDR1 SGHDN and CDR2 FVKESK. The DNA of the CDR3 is TGTGCCAGCAGCCCCTTGCGGGGTGCCACTGAAGCTTTCTTT. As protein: CASSPLRGATEAFF.

The chain's CDR3 is CASSMRPREKLFF. The CDR3 bases are TGTGCCAGTAGTATGCGCCCTCGTGAAAAACTGTTTTTT. The chain is built from TRBV19 and TRBJ1-4; unclear D gene. V was shortened by 3 bases and J by 7 bases, with 9 bases between the two germline ends. Germline assignment: CDR1 LNHDA and CDR2 SQIVND (reference sequence). The CDR3 is 13 residues long.

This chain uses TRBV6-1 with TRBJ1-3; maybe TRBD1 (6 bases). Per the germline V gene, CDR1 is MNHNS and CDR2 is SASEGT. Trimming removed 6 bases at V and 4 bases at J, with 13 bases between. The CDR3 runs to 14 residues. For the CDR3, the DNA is TGTGCCAGCAGAGAACAGGGCAACGGAAACACCATATATTTT. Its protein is CASREQGNGNTIYF.

The CDR3 reads CASSKGGTEEFF. CDR3 in DNA: TGTGCCAGCAGCAAAGGCGGGACGGAAGAGTTCTTC. The chain joins TRBV21-1 to TRBJ2-1; the DNA was not compared with TRBD2, the D call given in the table. TRBV21-1 is a documented pseudogene. This CDR3 contains 12 residues.

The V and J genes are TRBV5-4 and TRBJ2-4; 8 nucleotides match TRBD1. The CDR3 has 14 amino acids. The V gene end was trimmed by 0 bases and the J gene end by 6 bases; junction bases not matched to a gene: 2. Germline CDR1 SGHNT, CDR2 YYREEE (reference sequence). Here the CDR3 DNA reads TGTGCCAGCAGCTTGGTTACAGGGGGAAACATTCAGTACTTC. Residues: CASSLVTGGNIQYF.

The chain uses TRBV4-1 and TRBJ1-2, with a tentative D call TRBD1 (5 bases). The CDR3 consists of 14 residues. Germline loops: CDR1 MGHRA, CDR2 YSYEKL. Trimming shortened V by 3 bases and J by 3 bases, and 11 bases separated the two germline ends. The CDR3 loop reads CASSHAGQDYGYTF. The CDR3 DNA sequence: TGCGCCAGCAGCCATGCGGGGCAGGACTATGGCTACACCTTC.

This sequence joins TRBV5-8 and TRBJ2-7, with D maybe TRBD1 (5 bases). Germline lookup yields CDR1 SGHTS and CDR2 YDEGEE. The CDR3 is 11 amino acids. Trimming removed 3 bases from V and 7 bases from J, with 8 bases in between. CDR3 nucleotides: TGTGCCAGCAGCTACCAGGGAGAGCAGTACTTC. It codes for CASSYQGEQYF.

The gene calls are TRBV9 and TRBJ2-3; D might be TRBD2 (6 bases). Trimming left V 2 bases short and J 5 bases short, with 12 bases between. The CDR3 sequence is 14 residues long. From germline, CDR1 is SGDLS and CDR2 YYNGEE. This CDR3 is CASSVGETRDTQYF. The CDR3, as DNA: TGTGCCAGCAGCGTCGGAGAGACTAGAGATACGCAGTATTTT.

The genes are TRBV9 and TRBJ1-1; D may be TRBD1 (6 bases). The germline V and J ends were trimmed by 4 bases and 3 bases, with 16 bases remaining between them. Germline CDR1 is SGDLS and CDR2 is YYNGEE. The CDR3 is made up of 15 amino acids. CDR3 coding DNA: TGTGCCAGCAGCCACGGGGGGGCGCAAGACACTGAAGCTTTCTTT. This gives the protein CASSHGGAQDTEAFF.

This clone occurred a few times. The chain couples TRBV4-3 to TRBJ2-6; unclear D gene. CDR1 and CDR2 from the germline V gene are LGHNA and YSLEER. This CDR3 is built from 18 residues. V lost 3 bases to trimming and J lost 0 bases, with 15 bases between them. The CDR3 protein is CASSQHAMRSSGANVLTF. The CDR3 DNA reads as TGCGCCAGCAGCCAGCACGCGATGAGGAGCTCTGGGGCCAACGTCCTGACTTTC.

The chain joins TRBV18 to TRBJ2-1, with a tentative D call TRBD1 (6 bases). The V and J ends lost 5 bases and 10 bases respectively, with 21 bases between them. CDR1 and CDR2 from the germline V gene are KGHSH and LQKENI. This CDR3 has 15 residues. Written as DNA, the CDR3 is TGTGCCAGCTCAGACACAGGGATGAGAGGCTCCGAGCAGTTCTTC. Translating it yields CASSDTGMRGSEQFF.

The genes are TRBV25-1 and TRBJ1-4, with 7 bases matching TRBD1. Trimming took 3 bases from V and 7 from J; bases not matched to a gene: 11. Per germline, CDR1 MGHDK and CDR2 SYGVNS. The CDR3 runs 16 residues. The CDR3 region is CASSEKPGQTLEKLFF. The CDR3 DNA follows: TGTGCCAGCAGTGAGAAACCGGGACAGACCCTTGAAAAACTGTTTTTT.

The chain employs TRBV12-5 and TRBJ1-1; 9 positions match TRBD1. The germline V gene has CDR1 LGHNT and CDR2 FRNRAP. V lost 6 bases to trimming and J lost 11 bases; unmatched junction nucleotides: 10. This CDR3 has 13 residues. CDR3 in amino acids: CASGQSGTGSAFF. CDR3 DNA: TGTGCTAGTGGCCAATCCGGGACAGGGAGCGCTTTCTTT.

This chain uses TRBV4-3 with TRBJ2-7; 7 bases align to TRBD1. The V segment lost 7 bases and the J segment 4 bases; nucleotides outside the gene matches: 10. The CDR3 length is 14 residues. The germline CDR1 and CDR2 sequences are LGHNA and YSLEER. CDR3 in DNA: TGCGCCAGCAAACAGGGGCGCGATTATTACGAGCAGTACTTC. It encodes CASKQGRDYYEQYF.